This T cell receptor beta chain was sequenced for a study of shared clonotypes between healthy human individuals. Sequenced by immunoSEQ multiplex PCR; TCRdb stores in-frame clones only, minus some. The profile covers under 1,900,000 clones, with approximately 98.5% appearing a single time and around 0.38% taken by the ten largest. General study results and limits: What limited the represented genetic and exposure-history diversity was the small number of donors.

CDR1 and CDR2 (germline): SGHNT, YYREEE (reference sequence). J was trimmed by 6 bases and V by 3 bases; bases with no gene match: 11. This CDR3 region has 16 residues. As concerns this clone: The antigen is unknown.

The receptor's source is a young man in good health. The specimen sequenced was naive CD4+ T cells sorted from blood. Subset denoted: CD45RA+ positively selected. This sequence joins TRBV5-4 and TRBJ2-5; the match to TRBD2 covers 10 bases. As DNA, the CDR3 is TGTGCCAGCAGCTCGGAGGCTAGCGGGAGTTTAAAGACCCAGTACTTC. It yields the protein CASSSEASGSLKTQYF. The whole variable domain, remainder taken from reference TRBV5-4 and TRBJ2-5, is ETGVTQSPTHLIKTRGQQVTLRCSSQSGHNTVSWYQQALGQGPQFIFQYYREEENGRGNFPPRFSGLQFPNYSSELNVNALELDDSALYLCASSSEASGSLKTQYFGPGTRLLVL.